Each of the 27 T cell receptor beta chains below was sequenced from the same sample in a study of post-analysis software for immune sequencing data. These receptors have no known antigen. Incorporated into the TCR beta cDNA libraries were unique molecular identifiers, which served to reduce PCR and sequencing biases. One entry per CDR3 protein results from TCRdb running MiXCR on the PCR reads. This table holds hundreds of thousands of distinct CDR3 sequences, less than 35% found once. Study-level results: Four to six TRBV segments were more frequent in patients than controls; TRBV5-6, TRBV5-1 and TRBV20-1 belonged to this group.

The specimen was blood. These receptor sequences come from a girl aged 5-17 years with multiple sclerosis.

The sample holds a few counts of this clonotype. The chain couples TRBV25-1 to TRBJ1-2; D perhaps matches TRBD1 (5 bases). Germline V gives CDR1 MGHDK, CDR2 SYGVNS. This CDR3 region has 13 residues. V was trimmed by 4 bases and J by 4 bases, leaving 10 bases between them. The CDR3 protein is CASSVGRGYGYTF. In DNA form, the CDR3 reads TGTGCCAGCAGTGTCGGAAGGGGCTATGGCTACACCTTC.

The V gene is TRBV28, the J gene TRBJ2-3, with TRBD2 matching over 11 bases. This CDR3 is built from 16 residues. Germline CDR1 reads MDHEN; CDR2 reads SYDVKM. Trimming removed 6 bases from V and 0 bases from J; junction bases left unmatched: 5. CDR3 in DNA: TGTGCCAGCAGCTCGTTAGCGGGAGGGAGCACAGATACGCAGTATTTT. Protein: CASSSLAGGSTDTQYF.

The chain recombines TRBV7-9 with TRBJ1-5; maybe TRBD1 (6 bases). The germline V gene encodes CDR1 SEHNR and CDR2 FQNEAQ (reference sequence). CDR3 size: 13 residues. Trimming shortened V by 5 bases and J by 4 bases, and 9 bases separated the two germline ends. In nucleotides, the CDR3 is TGTGCCAGCAGCACCGGACAGAATCAGCCCCAGCATTTT. It encodes CASSTGQNQPQHF.

The chain employs TRBV5-1 and TRBJ2-4, with D uncertain. Germline loops: CDR1 SGHRS, CDR2 YFSETQ. Between the trimmed V and J ends, which lost 3 bases and 13 bases, there was a span of 20 bases. The CDR3 is 14 amino acids. CDR3 residues: CASSSGPSKTEQYF. Here the CDR3 DNA reads TGCGCCAGCAGCTCCGGGCCGAGTAAAACAGAGCAGTACTTC.

This clonotype was picked up a small number of times. CDR3 DNA sequence: TGCGCCAGCAGCCTCCAATCCGGCACTGAAGCTTTCTTT. Translation gives CASSLQSGTEAFF. The chain is built from TRBV4-3 and TRBJ1-1; D is uncertain. Germline V CDR1 and CDR2: LGHNA, YSLEER. This CDR3 contains 13 residues. The V end lost 4 bases, the J end lost 4 bases, and 10 bases lay between the germline ends.

The chain couples TRBV5-1 to TRBJ2-7; 13 bases align to TRBD2. There are 16 residues in the CDR3. Germline V gene sequence: CDR1 SGHRS, CDR2 YFSETQ. The V gene end was trimmed by 4 bases and the J gene end by 0 bases; junction bases not matched to a gene: 4. CDR3 loop: CASSLGTSGISYEQYF. In DNA, the CDR3 is TGCGCCAGCAGCCTGGGGACTAGCGGGATCTCCTACGAGCAGTACTTC.

This clonotype came up a few times. This chain uses TRBV6-6 with TRBJ2-1; D may be TRBD1 (5 bases). Germline loops: CDR1 MNHNY, CDR2 SVGAGI (reference sequence). The CDR3 contains 13 residues. With 5 bases removed from V and 5 bases from J, the gap between germline ends came to 10 bases. This CDR3 is CASSPRQHNEQFF. The CDR3 DNA reads as TGTGCCAGCAGTCCGCGACAGCACAATGAGCAGTTCTTC.

The chain is built from TRBV11-2 and TRBJ2-3; 12 nucleotides line up with TRBD1. CDR1 SGHAT and CDR2 FQNNGV come from the germline V gene. The CDR3 contains 16 residues. Trimming cost V 5 bases and J 7 bases; bases outside gene matches: 10. CDR3 DNA sequence: TGTGCCAGCAGCCAATCCCCGGGACAGGGGGCAAATACGCAGTATTTT. This gives the protein CASSQSPGQGANTQYF.

This clonotype came up a few times. This sequence joins TRBV6-1 and TRBJ2-1; D perhaps matches TRBD2 (5 bases). The CDR3 length is 13 residues. The germline gives CDR1 MNHNS, CDR2 SASEGT. Trimming shortened V by 11 bases and J by 4 bases, and 15 bases separated the two germline ends. Here the CDR3 reads CAGREGIYNEQFF. As DNA, the CDR3 is TGTGCCGGCCGGGAAGGGATATACAATGAGCAGTTCTTC.

The chain employs TRBV15 and TRBJ2-1, with D possibly matching TRBD1 (5 bases). Per germline, CDR1 LNHNV and CDR2 YYDKDF (reference sequence). With 0 bases removed from V and 6 bases from J, the gap between germline ends came to 12 bases. The CDR3 runs 15 residues. CDR3 sequence: CATSRETGTLNEQFF. The DNA for the CDR3 is TGTGCCACCAGCAGAGAAACAGGTACCCTCAATGAGCAGTTCTTC.

V is TRBV19 and J is TRBJ2-1, with 8 bases matching TRBD2. Germline CDR1 is LNHDA and CDR2 is SQIVND (reference sequence). The CDR3 consists of 18 residues. V lost 6 bases to trimming and J lost 1 base; unmatched junction nucleotides: 14. The CDR3 DNA follows: TGTGCCAGTAGGCCCCTAGGGGGACCTAGCGGGTCCTACAATGAGCAGTTCTTC. It specifies CASRPLGGPSGSYNEQFF.

The J gene is TRBJ2-1, the V gene TRBV24-1; D unclear. CDR1 and CDR2 (germline): KGHDR, SFDVKD. The CDR3 is 12 residues long. V lost 4 bases and J lost 12, with 12 bases in between. DNA of the CDR3: TGTGCCACCAGTGACCGAACCGGGTGGCAGTTCTTC. It yields the protein CATSDRTGWQFF.

This clonotype was seen only a few times. The gene calls are TRBV3-1 and TRBJ2-1; 12 nucleotides agree with TRBD2. V lost 4 bases to trimming and J lost 3 bases; unmatched junction nucleotides: 4. The CDR3 extends over 16 amino acids. Germline CDR1 is LGHDT and CDR2 is YNNKEL (reference sequence). The CDR3 DNA follows: TGTGCCAGCAGCCCAGGACTAGCGGGGAACTACAATGAGCAGTTCTTC. This gives the protein CASSPGLAGNYNEQFF.

The gene calls are TRBV29-1 and TRBJ2-5, with TRBD2 identical over 14 bases. The CDR3 consists of 15 residues. CDR1 and CDR2 (germline): SQVTM, ANQGSEA. J lost 6 bases, V lost 7 bases, and 10 bases had no gene match. CDR3 protein: CSATGTSGRMQTQYF. CDR3 in DNA: TGCAGCGCAACCGGGACTAGCGGGAGAATGCAGACCCAGTACTTC.

Note on this clonotype: Likely a read error: the CDR3 ends without its conserved phenylalanine or tryptophan. The V gene is TRBV7-8, the J gene TRBJ2-2, with D possibly TRBD2 on 6 matching bases. This CDR3 comprises 15 residues. Germline loops: CDR1 SGHVS, CDR2 FQNEAQ. The CDR3 spells CASSLGGTYTGGLFL. For the CDR3, the DNA is TGTGCCAGCAGCTTAGGCGGGACTTACACCGGGGGGCTGTTTTTG.

The rearrangement joins TRBV15 to TRBJ1-1; 8 bases agree with TRBD1. The germline CDR1 and CDR2 sequences are LNHNV and YYDKDF (reference sequence). V lost 4 bases, J lost 0 bases, and 1 base stayed unmatched. The CDR3 loop spans 14 amino acids. The CDR3 here is CATSKDRVNTEAFF. The CDR3 DNA follows: TGTGCCACCAGCAAGGACAGGGTGAACACTGAAGCTTTCTTT. Supplemented by reference TRBV15 and TRBJ1-1, the full variable domain reads DAMVIQNPRYQVTQFGKPVTLSCSQTLNHNVMYWYQQKSSQAPKLLFHYYDKDFNNEADTPDNFQSRRPNTSFCFLDIRSPGLGDTAMYLCATSKDRVNTEAFFGQGTRLTVV.

For the CDR3, the DNA is TGCAGTGCTGATGGGCGGCCGGGGCGGAACACTGAAGCTTTCTTT. It is translated as CSADGRPGRNTEAFF. V usage is TRBV20-1 and J usage is TRBJ1-1; maybe TRBD1 (5 bases). Germline V gives CDR1 DFQATT, CDR2 SNEGSKA (reference sequence). Trimming took 5 bases from V and 1 from J, leaving 17 bases between them. CDR3 size: 15 residues.

This chain uses TRBV6-5 with TRBJ2-7; D is perhaps TRBD1 or TRBD2 (6 bases each). CDR1 and CDR2 (germline): MNHEY, SVGAGI. Trimming removed 4 bases at V and 5 bases at J, with 18 bases between. The CDR3 totals 15 residues. The CDR3 sequence is CASSLNPTGRNEQYF. The CDR3 DNA reads TGTGCCAGCAGTTTGAACCCAACAGGGAGGAACGAGCAGTACTTC.

As to this clonotype: Because it lacks the conserved phenylalanine or tryptophan at the end, this CDR3 is likely a read error. The chain employs TRBV10-2 and TRBJ2-3, with D possibly matching TRBD2 (6 bases). Germline CDR1 reads WSHSY; CDR2 reads SAAADI. The CDR3 is 20 residues long. The V end was cut by 5 bases, the J end by 3 bases, with 30 bases between. The CDR3 bases are TGCGCCAGCAGTCTCCAGCTGCGGGATAACGCTGGGTCTAGTACAGATACGCAGTATTTG. Amino acids: CASSLQLRDNAGSSTDTQYL.

This clonotype was found many times. CDR3 nucleotides: TGCAGCGTTACGGAATGGGAGACCCAGTACTTC. This encodes CSVTEWETQYF. The rearrangement uses TRBV29-1 and TRBJ2-5; D gene uncertain. Germline V CDR1 and CDR2: SQVTM, ANQGSEA. V lost 5 bases to trimming and J lost 5 bases, with 9 bases between them. The CDR3 spans 11 residues.

This clonotype was seen a few times. The rearrangement uses TRBV7-9 and TRBJ2-7, with 8 bases identical to TRBD1. The germline gives CDR1 SEHNR, CDR2 FQNEAQ (reference sequence). With V trimmed by 5 bases and J by 2 bases, 5 bases remained unmatched. The CDR3 spans 14 residues. CDR3 in amino acids: CASSPTDRAYEQYF. The CDR3 nucleotides read TGTGCCAGCAGCCCTACGGACAGGGCCTACGAGCAGTACTTC. Filled out from reference TRBV7-9 and TRBJ2-7, the complete variable domain reads DTGVSQNPRHKITKRGQNVTFRCDPISEHNRLYWYRQTLGQGPEFLTYFQNEAQLEKSRLLSDRFSAERPKGSFSTLEIQRTEQGDSAMYLCASSPTDRAYEQYFGPGTRLTVT.

V gene TRBV7-9 combines with J gene TRBJ2-2; perhaps TRBD2 as D (6 bases). V lost 0 bases to trimming and J lost 4 bases, with 9 bases between them. The germline CDR1 and CDR2 sequences are SEHNR and FQNEAQ (reference sequence). The CDR3 has 15 residues. The CDR3 nucleotides are TGTGCCAGCAGCTTAGCGGGAGGTTCCACCGGGGAGCTGTTTTTT. Encoded protein: CASSLAGGSTGELFF.

This clonotype was seen more than once but under ten times. The V and J genes are TRBV7-9 and TRBJ2-7, with TRBD1 as a possible D gene (7 bases). This CDR3 has 12 amino acids. The germline V gene encodes CDR1 SEHNR and CDR2 FQNEAQ (reference sequence). The germline V and J ends were trimmed by 8 bases and 5 bases, with 13 bases remaining between them. The CDR3 is CASRQGGDEQYF. CDR3 nucleotide sequence: TGTGCCAGCCGACAGGGAGGTGACGAGCAGTACTTC.

This clonotype was observed at least ten times. The rearrangement links TRBV20-1 to TRBJ2-5; 9 bases are shared with TRBD2. The germline CDR1 and CDR2 sequences are DFQATT and SNEGSKA (reference sequence). The junction had 1 base not matched to a gene; V was cut back by 5 bases and J by 3 bases. This CDR3 has 12 residues. The CDR3 region is CSALAGEETQYF. The CDR3 DNA reads as TGCAGTGCTTTAGCGGGAGAAGAGACCCAGTACTTC.

This clonotype has a handful of counts. CDR3 nucleotides: TGTGCCACCAGTGTTGGGGGTTACCAAGAGACCCAGTACTTC. This encodes CATSVGGYQETQYF. The V gene is TRBV24-1, the J gene TRBJ2-5; either TRBD1 or TRBD2 may fit D (5 bases each). V was clipped by 5 bases and J by 0 bases, with 9 bases between them. There are 14 residues in the CDR3. Germline assignment: CDR1 KGHDR and CDR2 SFDVKD.

As concerns this clonotype: One junction end does not reproduce the germline sequence, and a read error may be involved. V usage is TRBV20-1 and J usage is TRBJ2-1, with a tentative D call TRBD2 (6 bases). The CDR3 is 18 residues long. Germline-derived CDR1 and CDR2 are DFQATT and SNEGSKA (reference sequence). The CDR3: CGARGRTVRGLPNNEQFF. CDR3 DNA sequence: TGCGGTGCTAGAGGTCGTACCGTCCGGGGACTCCCAAACAATGAGCAGTTCTTC.

V gene TRBV20-1 combines with J gene TRBJ1-5, with D tentatively TRBD1 (5 bases). CDR3 size: 16 residues. Deletions cut 2 bases from V and 4 bases from J, with 18 bases between. CDR1 and CDR2 (germline): DFQATT, SNEGSKA (reference sequence). The CDR3 sequence: CSARRGPEQGNQPQHF. Written as DNA, the CDR3 is TGCAGTGCTAGAAGGGGACCGGAGCAGGGAAATCAGCCCCAGCATTTT.